This is a list of T cell receptor beta chains from one sample in a study of blood T cell repertoires in COVID-19. Clones were sequenced by immunoSEQ multiplex PCR, and TCRdb holds only the in-frame ones, with some missing. The sample consists of 200,000 to 250,000 clones, about nine tenths of them appearing once. Material for sequencing was PBMCs or T cells enriched from blood (not recorded which). The origin of the receptors is a woman between 25 and 40 years old who had recovered from COVID-19. CDR3s include the opening cysteine and the closing phenylalanine or tryptophan. The D gene is left open where the match is weak.

d_call j_call cdr3_length v_call cdr3_aa
- TRBJ1-4 15 TRBV2 CASSEARSLNEKLFF
- TRBJ1-1 17 TRBV7-9 CASSLDSGGFMNTEAFF
- TRBJ1-5 12 TRBV19 CASSFFRQPQHF
TRBD1 TRBJ1-2 14 TRBV19 CASSIDRVGAGYTF
- TRBJ1-1 12 TRBV19 CASSIEGYEAFF
TRBD1 TRBJ2-4 15 TRBV5-1 CASSVGRDSGNIQYF
- TRBJ1-5 13 TRBV12-3/TRBV12-4 CASMGRIYQPQHF
TRBD1 TRBJ1-2 16 TRBV27 CASGALGQGINYGYTF
- TRBJ2-1 14 TRBV5-3 CARSFRSGYNEQFF
- TRBJ1-1 14 TRBV2 CASSEDRMNTEAFF
TRBD2 TRBJ2-1 16 TRBV7-3 CASSQLLAGGINEQFF
- TRBJ1-3 15 TRBV11-3 CASSLDAGAGNTIYF
- TRBJ1-2 13 TRBV5-1 CASSFTTGEGYTF
- TRBJ1-4 15 TRBV4-2 CASSQAGSVDEKLFF
TRBD1 TRBJ2-1 16 TRBV7-7 CASSLERQGGNNEQFF
TRBD1 TRBJ1-1 16 TRBV18 CASSPGTGAPNTEAFF
- TRBJ1-2 15 TRBV6-5 CASSYSTGLGYGYTF
TRBD2 TRBJ2-1 13 TRBV4-1 CASSQDPGGLLFF
TRBD1 TRBJ1-6 14 TRBV9 CASSGTGVTSPLHF
TRBD1 TRBJ1-3 15 TRBV6-6 CASSHTGTAGNTIYF
- TRBJ1-2 12 TRBV29-1 CSVDRGTGGYTF
- TRBJ1-1 14 TRBV5-1 CASSRRQVKTEAFF
- TRBJ1-4 14 TRBV15 CATSRGQSNEKLFF
- TRBJ1-2 14 TRBV6-5 CASSQTRGNYGYTF
- TRBJ1-5 16 TRBV4-2 CASSQVFGTTGQPQHF
- TRBJ2-5 14 TRBV10-3 CAISGSSSTETQYF
- TRBJ1-2 13 TRBV6-5 CASSPRPGFGYTF
- TRBJ2-1 16 TRBV29-1 CSVEDQTGDPYNEQFF
- TRBJ2-7 13 TRBV7-9 CASSYDGTNEQYF
- TRBJ1-1 14 TRBV2 CASRGPKGGTEAFF
- TRBJ1-1 14 TRBV2 CASSDREIGTEAFF
TRBD1 TRBJ2-5 15 TRBV4-3 CASSQDMTGGETQYF
- TRBJ2-3 13 TRBV6-4 CASSDSQGDTQYF
TRBD2 TRBJ2-1 15 TRBV27 CASSQRSAGGDEQFF
- TRBJ1-3 15 TRBV13 CASSFLAASGNTIYF
- TRBJ1-2 13 TRBV14 CASSEGVNYGYTF